This paragraph covers one T cell receptor (beta chain) sequence. Its target is unknown. The CDR3 loop spans 13 amino acids. Trimming removed 7 bases from V and 8 bases from J, with 20 bases in between. Germline V gene data show CDR1 as SQVTM and CDR2 as ANQGSEA. The repertoire was sequenced with immunoSEQ multiplex PCR; TCRdb's copy has only in-frame clones and lacks some. The repertoire includes about 160,000 clones, 92% of them detected once, and roughly 4.5% sits in the top ten. This sample was included in a study of T cell responses to AZD1222 COVID-19 vaccine. Study outcomes and limitations: Spike as a whole was targeted by vaccine-associated CD4 TCRs, dominant at 160-218 and 743-854.

This material consisted of peripheral blood, taken on day 0 of MenACWY control vaccination. This receptor was obtained from an adult in good health. The rearrangement links TRBV29-1 to TRBJ1-1; no clear D gene. The CDR3: CSADVGVSGEAFF. CDR3 coding DNA: TGCAGCGCTGACGTCGGGGTATCGGGCGAAGCTTTCTTT. The full variable domain, rest sourced from reference TRBV29-1 and TRBJ1-1, is SAVISQKPSRDICQRGTSLTIQCQVDSQVTMMFWYRQQPGQSLTLIATANQGSEATYESGFVIDKFPISRPNLTFSTLTVSNMSPEDSSIYLCSADVGVSGEAFFGQGTRLTVV.